This T cell receptor (beta chain) was sequenced during a study of blood T cell repertoires in COVID-19. Produced via immunoSEQ multiplex PCR; TCRdb's table is partial and in-frame only. The table lists around 60,000 clones, approximately 90% of them singletons. The CDR3 is 14 amino acids. Trimming took 6 bases from V and 3 from J; bases not matched to a gene: 7. Germline V CDR1 and CDR2: SGHRS, YFSETQ. Sequenced input: peripheral blood. The chain couples TRBV5-1 to TRBJ2-3; TRBD2 matches 7 bases. The receptor was derived from a human donor with active COVID-19. The donor label of this sample is uncertain. For the CDR3, the DNA is TGCGCCAGCAACGAAGCGGGAACGACAGATACGCAGTATTTT. This gives the protein CASNEAGTTDTQYF.